The clone carrying this T cell receptor (beta chain) was counted a few times. Study processing details: Reference gene primer amplification yielded estimated nucleated cell counts. Produced via immunoSEQ multiplex PCR; TCRdb's table is partial and in-frame only. V, J and clone size derive from that table, while D and trimming were established from the DNA sequence. This sample has under 300,000 clones; over 75% occur once, and the top ten carry about an eighth. The sample originates from a study of blood T cell repertoires in COVID-19. Study at large: Some COVID-19 samples were acute and others convalescent; all came from the United States, Italy and Spain. The analysed material was cDNA or gDNA that came from T cells, B-cell-depleted T cells, or PBMCs.

The receptor was derived from a human donor in a cohort sampled during active COVID-19. The sequenced material came from peripheral blood.

The CDR3 reads CASSSGHRYEQYF. The CDR3 DNA follows: TGTGCCAGCAGTTCGGGACACCGCTACGAGCAGTACTTC. The chain is built from TRBV27 and TRBJ2-7; perhaps TRBD1 as D (6 bases). CDR3 length: 13 amino acids. Per germline, CDR1 MNHEY and CDR2 SMNVEV (reference sequence). V shed 4 bases and J shed 3 bases, with 10 bases lying between them.